This entry lists 24 T cell receptor beta chains sequenced from one sample in a study of spatial heterogeneity in lung cancer (dated by TCRdb to between 2018 and 2020). Library generation was performed with 5' RACE. TCRdb shows the sequencer as NextSeq 500. TCRdb's own reprocessing of the public reads used fastp at Q25 and MiXCR and kept productive beta chains. CDR3 protein sequences are deduplicated, and each keeps its most common genes and DNA. The sample table shows about 4,000 distinct CDR3 sequences, and 15% to 20% are seen once. The biggest ten clones account for under 80% of the sample. The time point label, read with the paper, signifies: sample taken at primary tumor resection. Without any cell sorting, TCR sequencing was performed on whole RNA extracted either from tumor and nontumor lung tissue or from cryopreserved PBMC samples. The material was PBMCs, obtained at surgery. All receptors come from a male donor with early-stage non-small cell lung cancer.

This clonotype was seen ten or more times. This rearrangement joins TRBV7-9 to TRBJ2-5, with a possible D match to TRBD1 (5 bases). The CDR3 sequence is 13 residues long. CDR1 is SEHNR, CDR2 FQNEAQ, per germline (reference sequence). V lost 6 bases, J lost 5 bases, and 13 bases lay in between. CDR3 sequence (DNA): TGTGCCAGCAGACTCAACCCAGGGGAGACCCAGTACTTC. As protein: CASRLNPGETQYF.

By share, this clonotype ranks as medium-sized. V and J are TRBV7-9 and TRBJ1-5; 7 nucleotides align to TRBD1. The V and J ends lost 3 bases and 3 bases, in that order; junction bases with no gene match: 5. Germline CDR1 reads SEHNR; CDR2 reads FQNEAQ (reference sequence). This CDR3 has 15 residues. Written as DNA, the CDR3 is TGTGCCAGCAGCTTCGGGGACAGCCTCAATCAGCCCCAGCATTTT. This sequence encodes CASSFGDSLNQPQHF.

The chain couples TRBV19 to TRBJ2-2; TRBD1 agrees at 7 bases. Trimming took 7 bases from V and 6 from J; bases not matched to a gene: 2. The CDR3 totals 12 residues. Per the germline V gene, CDR1 is LNHDA and CDR2 is SQIVND (reference sequence). CDR3 sequence reads: CASTQGAGELFF. The CDR3 DNA is TGTGCCAGTACTCAGGGGGCCGGGGAGCTGTTTTTT.

In this sample, this clonotype turned up a few times. V is TRBV2 and J is TRBJ2-7; weak D call: TRBD2 (6 bases). CDR1 SNHLY and CDR2 FYNNEI come from the germline V gene. V was trimmed by 7 bases and J by 4 bases, leaving 20 bases between them. The CDR3 consists of 15 residues. The CDR3 sequence is CASTAWRGGGYEQYF. CDR3 DNA: TGTGCCAGCACCGCATGGAGGGGAGGAGGGTACGAGCAGTACTTC.

The chain uses TRBV5-6 and TRBJ2-5; TRBD1 or TRBD2 may be the D gene (5 bases each). Germline CDR1 reads SGHDT; CDR2 reads YYEEEE. CDR3 length: 14 residues. The germline V and J ends were trimmed by 0 bases and 4 bases, with 10 bases remaining between them. The CDR3 region has the DNA TGTGCCAGCAGCTTGGTGCCAGGGACAGAGACCCAGTACTTC. Translation: CASSLVPGTETQYF.

The V call is TRBV28, the J call TRBJ2-3; no clear D gene. This CDR3 is built from 11 residues. Germline V lookup: CDR1 MDHEN, CDR2 SYDVKM. The V gene lost 4 bases and the J gene lost 2 bases, with 1 base spanning the gap. In DNA form, the CDR3 reads TGTGCCAGCAGTTCCACAGATACGCAGTATTTT. Translated, it gives CASSSTDTQYF.

The rearrangement links TRBV20-1 to TRBJ2-5; a possible D gene is TRBD2 (6 bases). The germline V gene encodes CDR1 DFQATT and CDR2 SNEGSKA (reference sequence). There are 13 residues in the CDR3. The V and J ends lost 6 bases and 7 bases respectively, with 18 bases between them. Here the CDR3 DNA reads TGCAGTGCCCACTTCCGGGAGTACGGGACCCAGTACTTC. Its translation: CSAHFREYGTQYF.

V usage is TRBV12-3 or TRBV12-4 and J usage is TRBJ2-5; TRBD1 matches 9 bases. Trimming removed 4 bases from V and 4 bases from J; junction bases left unmatched: 1. The CDR3 covers 13 residues. In DNA, the CDR3 is TGTGCCAGCAGTTCACAGGGGGCAGAGACCCAGTACTTC. Its translation: CASSSQGAETQYF.

By its share, this clonotype is medium-sized (0.01 to 0.1%). The V and J genes are TRBV20-1 and TRBJ2-1; D is undetermined. From germline, CDR1 is DFQATT and CDR2 SNEGSKA (reference sequence). The CDR3 spans 12 residues. Between the trimmed V and J ends, which lost 6 bases and 7 bases, there was a span of 13 bases. CDR3 sequence reads: CSAPALTNEQFF. CDR3 nucleotides: TGCAGTGCCCCCGCCCTCACAAATGAGCAGTTCTTC.

This clonotype is labeled as medium-sized (0.01 to 0.1%). The chain carries TRBV11-2 and TRBJ2-7; the D gene is possibly TRBD2 (6 bases). V shed 5 bases and J shed 5 bases, with 16 bases lying between them. Germline-derived CDR1 and CDR2 are SGHAT and FQNNGV. CDR3 size: 14 residues. CDR3 loop: CASSHGTAGDEQYF. The CDR3 bases are TGTGCCAGCAGCCATGGGACTGCCGGCGACGAGCAGTACTTC. Filled out from reference TRBV11-2 and TRBJ2-7, the complete variable domain reads EAGVAQSPRYKIIEKRQSVAFWCNPISGHATLYWYQQILGQGPKLLIQFQNNGVVDDSQLPKDRFSAERLKGVDSTLKIQPAKLEDSAVYLCASSHGTAGDEQYFGPGTRLTVT.

This clonotype was counted a few times. The chain couples TRBV28 to TRBJ2-1; D call uncertain. The CDR3 spans 14 residues. Trimming left V 6 bases short and J 0 bases short, with 9 bases between. CDR1 MDHEN and CDR2 SYDVKM come from the germline V gene. The CDR3 DNA is TGTGCCAGCAGCACCCCGGACTCCTACAATGAGCAGTTCTTC. This codes for CASSTPDSYNEQFF.

The chain has TRBV20-1 and TRBJ2-3; 11 nucleotides agree with TRBD2. The CDR3 runs 15 residues. The V gene end was trimmed by 6 bases and the J gene end by 2 bases; junction bases not matched to a gene: 7. Per germline, CDR1 DFQATT and CDR2 SNEGSKA (reference sequence). The CDR3 region is CSARLAGTFTDTQYF. Written as DNA, the CDR3 is TGCAGTGCCCGACTAGCGGGGACGTTCACAGATACGCAGTATTTT.

This chain uses TRBV9 with TRBJ2-1; D uncertain. The CDR3 extends over 13 amino acids. CDR1 SGDLS and CDR2 YYNGEE come from the germline V gene. V lost 5 bases, J lost 5 bases, and 11 bases lay in between. The CDR3, as DNA: TGTGCCAGCAGTCGGTCCTGGGACAATGAGCAGTTCTTC. It specifies CASSRSWDNEQFF.

The V and J genes are TRBV7-9 and TRBJ2-1; no definite D call. Trimming shortened V by 8 bases and J by 5 bases, and 19 bases separated the two germline ends. Germline V gives CDR1 SEHNR, CDR2 FQNEAQ (reference sequence). This CDR3 has 15 amino acids. The CDR3 loop is CASGFVDRVNNEQFF. The CDR3 DNA reads as TGTGCCAGCGGGTTCGTGGACCGAGTGAACAATGAGCAGTTCTTC.

In this sample, this clonotype turned up many times. The chain joins TRBV19 to TRBJ1-2, with D hard to call. Germline assignment: CDR1 LNHDA and CDR2 SQIVND (reference sequence). The CDR3 loop spans 15 amino acids. V lost 3 bases to trimming and J lost 2 bases, with 13 bases between them. The CDR3 spells CASSIGSNFNYGYTF. Written as DNA, the CDR3 is TGTGCCAGTAGTATCGGCAGCAACTTCAACTATGGCTACACCTTC.

The V call is TRBV25-1, the J call TRBJ2-3; 8 bases match TRBD2. Trimming at V came to 6 bases and at J to 2 bases, leaving 7 bases not matched to a gene. The CDR3 consists of 15 residues. In germline, CDR1 is MGHDK, CDR2 SYGVNS. CDR3 in amino acids: CASRRRGVFTDTQYF. The CDR3 bases are TGTGCCAGCAGGAGGCGGGGGGTCTTCACAGATACGCAGTATTTT.

Details on this clonotype: A single base separates this from a much larger clone, so it may be a read error. The chain links TRBV24-1 to TRBJ2-1, with D unresolved. CDR3 length: 15 amino acids. Germline V CDR1 and CDR2: KGHDR, SFDVKD. Trimming stripped 5 bases from V and 8 bases from J, with 18 bases between. This CDR3 is CATSGGHLAGDEQFF. CDR3 nucleotide sequence: TGTGCCACCAGTGGGGGTCACCTGGCCGGAGATGAGCAGTTCTTC.

The chain combines TRBV6-5 with TRBJ2-1, with 7 bases aligning to TRBD1. The germline gives CDR1 MNHEY, CDR2 SVGAGI. The CDR3 spans 15 residues. V shed 6 bases and J 2 bases; nucleotides not matched to a gene: 7. The CDR3 loop is CASSPVQGAYNEQFF. The CDR3 DNA reads as TGTGCCAGCAGCCCCGTGCAGGGGGCCTACAATGAGCAGTTCTTC.

This clonotype occurred a few times. The DNA for the CDR3 is TGTGCCAGCAGCCTTCCCGGACCGCGCGGGGAGACCCAGTACTTC. Translation: CASSLPGPRGETQYF. The rearrangement joins TRBV14 to TRBJ2-5, with D maybe TRBD2 (5 bases). The CDR3 has 15 residues. Germline values: CDR1 SGHDN, CDR2 FVKESK. V dropped 4 bases and J dropped 5 bases, with 17 bases sitting between them.

Here the CDR3 DNA reads TGTGCCAGCTCACCAACAGGGTCGGGTGAGCAGTTCTTC. Its translation is CASSPTGSGEQFF. V is TRBV18 and J is TRBJ2-1; D may be TRBD1 (6 bases). V was cut by 2 bases and J by 9 bases, with 11 bases left in between. The V gene's germline CDR1 is KGHSH and CDR2 LQKENI. The CDR3 consists of 13 residues.

This clonotype has at least ten counts. The gene calls are TRBV4-3 and TRBJ2-7; the D gene could be TRBD1 or TRBD2 (5 bases each). Per germline, CDR1 LGHNA and CDR2 YSLEER. This CDR3 contains 13 residues. With 0 bases removed from V and 5 bases from J, the gap between germline ends came to 8 bases. CDR3 DNA sequence: TGCGCCAGCAGCCAAGATAGAGGGGACGAGCAGTACTTC. This sequence encodes CASSQDRGDEQYF.

This clonotype is deemed medium-sized. J is TRBJ2-7 and V is TRBV6-5; TRBD1 might be the D (6 bases). The ends were cut back, 5 bases at V and 0 bases at J, with 14 bases in the middle. This CDR3 is 15 amino acids long. CDR1 is MNHEY, CDR2 SVGAGI, per germline. CDR3 sequence reads: CASSLTGILSYEQYF. The CDR3 DNA sequence: TGTGCCAGCAGTCTCACAGGGATTCTCTCCTACGAGCAGTACTTC.

This clonotype was counted between two and nine times. This sequence joins TRBV2 and TRBJ2-1; no clear D gene. The CDR3 is 15 amino acids. Looked up from germline, CDR1 is SNHLY and CDR2 is FYNNEI. V was pared by 2 bases and J by 3 bases, with 11 bases between. In DNA, the CDR3 is TGTGCCAGCAGTGAAACACCTCTAGGCTACAATGAGCAGTTCTTC. Protein product: CASSETPLGYNEQFF.

Many counts were recorded for this clonotype. The chain carries TRBV6-5 and TRBJ1-5, with 7 bases identical to TRBD1. Germline CDR1 and CDR2: MNHEY and SVGAGI. With V trimmed by 5 bases and J by 0 bases, 10 bases remained unmatched. The CDR3 has 17 residues. CDR3 sequence (DNA): TGTGCCAGCAGTGCGCGGGTGGACAGGTATAGCAATCAGCCCCAGCATTTT. Translating gives CASSARVDRYSNQPQHF.